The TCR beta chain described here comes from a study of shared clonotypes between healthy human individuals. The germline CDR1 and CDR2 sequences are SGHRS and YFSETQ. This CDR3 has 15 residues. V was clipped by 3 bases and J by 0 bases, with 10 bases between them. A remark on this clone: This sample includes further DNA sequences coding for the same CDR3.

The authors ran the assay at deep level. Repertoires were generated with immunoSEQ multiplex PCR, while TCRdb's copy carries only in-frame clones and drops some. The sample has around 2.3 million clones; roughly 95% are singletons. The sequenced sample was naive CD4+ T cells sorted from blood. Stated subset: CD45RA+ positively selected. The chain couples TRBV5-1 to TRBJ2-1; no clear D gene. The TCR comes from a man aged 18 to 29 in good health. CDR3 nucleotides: TGCGCCAGCAGCTCCGGGTCGAGCTCCTACAATGAGCAGTTCTTC. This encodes CASSSGSSSYNEQFF.